This TCR beta chain was profiled in a study of shared clonotypes between healthy human individuals. TCRdb's copy holds only in-frame clones and misses some; the assay was immunoSEQ multiplex PCR. The sample carries roughly 1 million clones, around 78% recorded once. V was pared by 1 base and J by 11 bases, with 7 bases of the junction left unmatched. This CDR3 comprises 12 residues. Germline V gene lookup returns CDR1 SQVTM and CDR2 ANQGSEA. V usage is TRBV29-1 and J usage is TRBJ1-1; 7 bases are a match to TRBD1. The clonotype originates from a man between 18 and 35 years old in good health. Some clones in this sample may be carry-over from other donors' samples. The sequenced sample was memory CD4+ T cells from PBMCs. Documented subset: CD45RA-negative fraction. Here the CDR3 DNA reads TGCAGCGTTGAAGGAGGGGGCCTGGAGGCTTTCTTT. Translation: CSVEGGGLEAFF.